This entry concerns a single TCR beta chain. Its recognized antigen is unknown. No clone much larger than this one lies a single base away; base qualities are absent. Using the deep immunoSEQ assay, TCR CDR3 regions were amplified from genomic DNA by multiplex PCR. Genomic DNA extracted from each cell subset was distributed evenly over all wells of several immunoSEQ 96-well plates, and each plate served as one replicate. For sorted subsets, each replicate PCR was loaded with around 220 ng genomic DNA, equivalent to some 27,000 T cell genomes. The purified libraries were quantified using a Qubit 3.0 fluorometer, sized with a Bioanalyzer 2100, and then quantified again using the KAPA Library Quantification kit. Every immunoSEQ 96-well plate was sequenced on a dedicated single-read 150-cycle Illumina NextSeq 550 flow cell. Per the original workflow: The immunoSEQ output contained only junctional sequences without quality scores, so filtering could not match that applied to full-length reads. Sequences were annotated with PyIR, a Python wrapper for IgBLAST v1.9, using IMGT germline references to assign V/J genes and CDR3. Reads with weak V/J assignments (E-value above 1e-6), missing CDR3, stop codons, out-of-frame junctions, or ambiguous translated residues were removed. V3J clonotypes were defined as sequences sharing an identical inferred V gene, J gene, and CDR3 amino acid sequence. Percentage overlap between repertoires was computed as shared unique clonotypes divided by the size of the smaller repertoire. Repertoire richness was assessed with RTK rarefaction, the Chao1 estimator, and Recon v2.1 estimates of unobserved clonotypes. For all TCRbeta clonotypes obtained by the gDNA method from a few donors, generation probabilities were computed with OLGA. Imported from immuneACCESS, the table was reduced by TCRdb to in-frame sequences with V and J called. These copies leave out some clones; in studies compared against another copy, an unresolved V gene accounts for under half, and the cause of the remainder is not known. V and J calls and clone size are copied from that table; D and trimming were computed from the DNA. The sample includes around 2,000,000 clones, with approximately 94% observed a single time. The leading ten clones occupy 0.85% to 1.2% of the sample.

CD8 naive samples consisted of CD45RO-negative cells that were positively selected for CCR7, yielding a CD45RA+CCR7+ population without TemRA cells. Healthy HIV-negative adults with no recently reported acute infections or vaccinations were included as donors. Every donor was a Caucasian adult living in Nashville, Tennessee, USA. After blood collection by leukapheresis, PBMCs were isolated using Ficoll-Histopaque density gradient centrifugation and then cryopreserved in the vapor phase of liquid nitrogen. Analytical flow cytometry was used to check the purity and quantity of every magnetically sorted T cell population. Genomic DNA was isolated from every sorted fraction and measured by UV absorbance on a Nanodrop 2000c. The sample is drawn from a study of shared clonotypes between healthy human individuals (TCRdb year 2020). Context from the whole study: The cohort included a few men and a couple of women between 18 and 49 years of age. Per donor, three plates each were used for CD4 naive and CD4 memory, two for CD8 naive, and one for CD8 memory. Blood TCR repertoires of about five healthy adults were deeply sequenced to estimate repertoire size and the extent of clonotype sharing between individuals. Each donor's leukapheresis produced roughly between roughly 0.9 and 9 billion PBMCs. To increase sequencing depth and limit assay-specific biases, TCR repertoire library preparation and sequencing were carried out by different laboratories using diverse techniques. What the work shows at the level of the full study, not this receptor alone: Higher generation probabilities were observed for clonotypes shared by all four sorted-subset donors than for non-shared clonotypes. The genetic and exposure-history diversity represented was limited by the small number of donors. Even with the large sequencing depth, rarefaction of the sorted-subset datasets indicated that sequencing was incomplete. Sampling was restricted to blood, and TCR repertoires in tissue are likely to differ from TCR repertoires in blood. Based on pairwise subsampling, the degree of clonotype sharing among donors was expected to be affected by sequencing depth. Approximately 4.8% of naive CD4, approximately 3.7% of naive CD8, 2.3% of memory CD4, and 0.4% of memory CD8 clonotypes were shared across four donors. Estimated clonotype richness was generally larger for naive than for memory subsets.

The germline V gene supplies CDR1 SNHLY and CDR2 FYNNEI. The CDR3 holds 16 amino acids from the cysteine to the phenylalanine. The entry retains the CDR3 DNA only, 48 bases that are in frame from base 1. Trimming leaves V shorter by 4 bases and J shorter by 5 bases, with the junction holding 14 bases beyond the gene matches. This receptor was identified in a man between 18 and 29 years old in good health. Sequenced: naive CD8+ T cells sorted from blood. Interpreted using the paper, the cell subset or site label stands for: CD45RA+CCR7+. The chain uses TRBV2 and TRBJ2-7; TRBD2 agrees with 7 junctional bases. The bases are TGTGCCAGCAGTGCTGTCTTGGGGGAGGGCCCCAACGAGCAGTACTTC. Translation gives CASSAVLGEGPNEQYF.